This TCR beta chain came from a study of blood T cell repertoires in COVID-19. Study overall: The cDNA or gDNA used as material had been derived from T cells, B-cell-depleted T cells, or PBMCs.

Symptom resolution, clearance, or two negative PCRs marked donors in Cohort 3 as recovered. Clones were read by immunoSEQ multiplex PCR, and TCRdb kept only the in-frame ones, dropping some. The sample shows approximately 300,000 clones, more than 75% of them seen only once. Sequencing used PBMCs or T cells enriched from blood (not recorded which). This receptor was taken from a woman younger than 45 who had recovered from COVID-19.

CDR3 loop: CASSGGQGTASTEAFF. The CDR3 DNA is TGCGCCTCCAGTGGGGGACAGGGGACGGCAAGCACTGAAGCTTTCTTT. The V call is TRBV10-2, the J call TRBJ1-1; 10 positions agree with TRBD1. CDR3 length: 16 residues. Per the germline V gene, CDR1 is WSHSY and CDR2 is SAAADI. V shed 11 bases, J shed 4 bases, and the junction held 16 bases outside the gene matches.